The next 11 T cell receptor beta chains were all read from a single sample in a study of cytomegalovirus exposure and HLA in healthy donors. With 60 Vbeta and 13 Jbeta primers, the PCR was carried out. Sequencing was performed with immunoSEQ multiplex PCR; in TCRdb, only in-frame clones are kept and a portion is missing. The sample shows roughly 100,000 clones, about 62% of them seen only once. The specimen sequenced was PBMCs. All receptors come from a human donor in good health.

This chain joins TRBV19 and TRBJ2-7; 9 bases map to TRBD1. The CDR3 length is 14 residues. V shed 3 bases, J shed 6 bases, and the junction held 6 bases outside the gene matches. CDR1 LNHDA and CDR2 SQIVND come from the germline V gene (reference sequence). CDR3: CASSMGTGFPEQYF. CDR3 DNA: TGTGCCAGTAGTATGGGGACAGGGTTTCCCGAGCAGTACTTC.

The chain carries TRBV9 and TRBJ2-7; 8 bases match TRBD2. The trim removed 2 bases at V and 4 bases at J, leaving 8 bases unmatched. Germline V CDR1 and CDR2: SGDLS, YYNGEE. CDR3 size: 15 residues. This CDR3 reads CASSVSPGGAYEQYF. The DNA for the CDR3 is TGTGCCAGCAGCGTGTCCCCCGGGGGGGCTTACGAGCAGTACTTC.

V gene TRBV28 combines with J gene TRBJ2-7; possibly TRBD1 for D (5 bases). In germline, CDR1 is MDHEN, CDR2 SYDVKM. The CDR3 totals 14 residues. The V end lost 0 bases, the J end lost 2 bases, and 8 bases lay between the germline ends. The chain's CDR3 is CASSLWDTTYEQYF. The CDR3 DNA reads as TGTGCCAGCAGTTTATGGGACACCACCTACGAGCAGTACTTC.

V is TRBV2 and J is TRBJ2-7; 10 bases line up with TRBD1. From germline, CDR1 is SNHLY and CDR2 FYNNEI. The CDR3 covers 15 residues. Trimming cost V 2 bases and J 5 bases; bases outside gene matches: 6. The CDR3 loop reads CASSERGTGAHEQYF. CDR3 nucleotides: TGTGCCAGCAGTGAACGTGGGACAGGGGCCCACGAGCAGTACTTC.

The rearrangement joins TRBV18 to TRBJ2-1; a possible D gene is TRBD2 (6 bases). Per the germline V gene, CDR1 is KGHSH and CDR2 is LQKENI. V lost 2 bases to trimming and J lost 16 bases, with 15 bases between them. The CDR3 has 12 amino acids. The CDR3 nucleotides read TGTGCCAGCTCACCAGGGGAGACTAGTCACTTCTTC. The encoded protein is CASSPGETSHFF.

Written as DNA, the CDR3 is TGTGCCAGCAGCGTAGGTTTTAGCGGGGGGTACAATGAGCAGTTCTTC. Translating it yields CASSVGFSGGYNEQFF. The chain carries TRBV9 and TRBJ2-1, with 10 bases lining up with TRBD2. Germline trimming cut 0 bases from V and 4 bases from J; bases unmatched to any gene: 4. The CDR3 has 16 amino acids. Germline V lookup: CDR1 SGDLS, CDR2 YYNGEE.

The chain couples TRBV28 to TRBJ1-3; the D gene is possibly TRBD1 (6 bases). Germline CDR1 is MDHEN and CDR2 is SYDVKM. This CDR3 spans 16 amino acids. The V and J ends lost 6 bases and 2 bases respectively, with 17 bases between them. This CDR3 is CASREQGLSPGNTIYF. The CDR3 region has the DNA TGTGCCAGCAGAGAACAGGGTTTGTCCCCTGGAAACACCATATATTTT. Together with reference TRBV28 and TRBJ1-3, the CDR3 gives the full variable domain: DVKVTQSSRYLVKRTGEKVFLECVQDMDHENMFWYRQDPGLGLRLIYFSYDVKMKEKGDIPEGYSVSREKKERFSLILESASTNQTSMYLCASREQGLSPGNTIYFGEGSWLTVV.

The rearrangement uses TRBV6-1 and TRBJ2-5; tentative D call: TRBD2 (5 bases). V was shortened by 6 bases and J by 5 bases, with 13 bases between the two germline ends. There are 13 residues in the CDR3. From germline, CDR1 is MNHNS and CDR2 SASEGT. DNA of the CDR3: TGTGCCAGCAGACTGACCGGGGTGGAGACCCAGTACTTC. Protein product: CASRLTGVETQYF.

This chain uses TRBV11-3 with TRBJ1-2, with 7 bases fitting TRBD1. The germline CDR1 and CDR2 sequences are SGHNT and YENEEA. J was trimmed by 3 bases and V by 5 bases; bases with no gene match: 3. The CDR3 consists of 13 residues. CDR3 in amino acids: CASSPDRYYGYTF. The CDR3 DNA reads as TGTGCCAGCAGCCCGGACAGGTACTATGGCTACACCTTC.

This chain joins TRBV19 and TRBJ2-7; 11 nucleotides match TRBD1. V gave up 5 bases and J gave up 3 bases; unmatched junction bases: 3. This CDR3 region has 14 residues. Looked up from germline, CDR1 is LNHDA and CDR2 is SQIVND (reference sequence). The chain's CDR3 is CASSGGQGGYEQYF. DNA of the CDR3: TGTGCCAGTAGTGGGGGACAGGGGGGCTACGAGCAGTACTTC.

This clone was observed a single time. The V gene is TRBV29-1, the J gene TRBJ2-1; TRBD2 matches at 10 bases. From germline, CDR1 is SQVTM and CDR2 ANQGSEA. This CDR3 has 16 residues. The J segment lost 9 bases and the V segment lost 7 bases, leaving 18 bases of the junction unmatched. CDR3 loop: CSAEDPSSGSSLEQFF. The CDR3 DNA reads as TGCAGCGCCGAAGACCCTTCTAGCGGGAGTTCTCTTGAGCAGTTCTTC.